The clone carrying this TCR beta chain has a single count. With 8 bases removed from V and 2 bases from J, the gap between germline ends came to 12 bases. The CDR3 sequence is 13 residues long. The germline gives CDR1 MNHNS, CDR2 SASEGT. This entry is derived from a study of cytotoxic CD8 clonotypes in ibrutinib-treated CLL. Some clones are missing from TCRdb's copy, which holds only in-frame ones; the method was immunoSEQ multiplex PCR. The repertoire includes some 300,000 clones, 80% of them detected once, and over 5.5% sits in the top ten. This chain joins TRBV6-1 and TRBJ1-2; TRBD1 might be the D (5 bases). Sequencing was performed on PBMCs, taken before ibrutinib treatment. The sequence was collected from a human donor with chronic lymphocytic leukemia. The CDR3 here is CASFRRGNYGYTF. The DNA of the CDR3 is TGTGCCAGCTTTAGGCGGGGGAACTATGGCTACACCTTC.